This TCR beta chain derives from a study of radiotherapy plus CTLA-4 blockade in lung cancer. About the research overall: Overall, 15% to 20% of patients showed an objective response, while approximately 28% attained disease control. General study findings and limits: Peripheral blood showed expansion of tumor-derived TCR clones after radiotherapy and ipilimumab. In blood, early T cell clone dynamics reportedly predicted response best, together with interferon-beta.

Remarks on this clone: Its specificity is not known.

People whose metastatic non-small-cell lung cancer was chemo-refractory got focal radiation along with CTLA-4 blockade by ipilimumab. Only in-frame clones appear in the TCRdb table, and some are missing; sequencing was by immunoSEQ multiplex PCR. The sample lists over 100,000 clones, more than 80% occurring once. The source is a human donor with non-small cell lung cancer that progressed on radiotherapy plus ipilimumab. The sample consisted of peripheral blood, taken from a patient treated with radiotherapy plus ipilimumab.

The CDR3 bases are TGTGCCAGCAGAGCCGTAGCGGAGCGCCGGGTTTTAGTTCGGCCCGGGGAGCTGTTTTTT. It translates to CASRAVAERRVLVRPGELFF. This rearrangement joins TRBV7-8 to TRBJ2-2; perhaps TRBD2 as D (6 bases). The CDR3 consists of 20 residues. CDR1 SGHVS and CDR2 FQNEAQ come from the germline V gene. Trimming removed 6 bases at V and 6 bases at J, with 32 bases between. The whole variable domain, remainder taken from reference TRBV7-8 and TRBJ2-2, is GAGVSQSPRYKVAKRGQDVALRCDPISGHVSLFWYQQALGQGPEFLTYFQNEAQLDKSGLPSDRFFAERPEGSVSTLKIQRTQQEDSAVYLCASRAVAERRVLVRPGELFFGEGSRLTVL.